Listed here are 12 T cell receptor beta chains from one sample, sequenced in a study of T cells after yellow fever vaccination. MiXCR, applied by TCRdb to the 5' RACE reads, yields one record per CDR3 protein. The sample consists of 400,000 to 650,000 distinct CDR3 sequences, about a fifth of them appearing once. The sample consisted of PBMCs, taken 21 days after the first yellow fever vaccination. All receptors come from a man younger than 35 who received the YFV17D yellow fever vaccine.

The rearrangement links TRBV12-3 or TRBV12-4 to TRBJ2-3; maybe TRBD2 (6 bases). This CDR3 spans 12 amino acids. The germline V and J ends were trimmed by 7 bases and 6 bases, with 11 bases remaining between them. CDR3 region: CASKGGVDTQYF. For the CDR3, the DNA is TGTGCCAGCAAAGGAGGGGTGGATACGCAGTATTTT.

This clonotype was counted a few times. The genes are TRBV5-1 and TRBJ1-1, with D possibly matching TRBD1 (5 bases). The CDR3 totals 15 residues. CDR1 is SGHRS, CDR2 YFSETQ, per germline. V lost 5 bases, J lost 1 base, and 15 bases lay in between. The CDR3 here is CASRIPNTGNTEAFF. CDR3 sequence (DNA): TGCGCCAGCAGGATTCCCAATACAGGGAACACTGAAGCTTTCTTT.

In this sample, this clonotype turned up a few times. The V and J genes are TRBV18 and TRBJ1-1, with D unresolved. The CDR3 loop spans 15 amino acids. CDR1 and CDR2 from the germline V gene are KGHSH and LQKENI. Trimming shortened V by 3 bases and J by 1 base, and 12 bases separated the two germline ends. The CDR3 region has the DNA TGTGCCAGCTCACCGACGAGCGGATCGAACACTGAAGCTTTCTTT. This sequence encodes CASSPTSGSNTEAFF. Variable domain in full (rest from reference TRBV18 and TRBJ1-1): NAGVMQNPRHLVRRRGQEARLRCSPMKGHSHVYWYRQLPEEGLKFMVYLQKENIIDESGMPKERFSAEFPKEGPSILRIQQVVRGDSAAYFCASSPTSGSNTEAFFGQGTRLTVV.

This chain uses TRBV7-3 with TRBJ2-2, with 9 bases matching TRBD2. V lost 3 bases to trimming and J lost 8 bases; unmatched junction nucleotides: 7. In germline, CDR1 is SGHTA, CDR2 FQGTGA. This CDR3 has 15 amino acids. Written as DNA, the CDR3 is TGTGCCAGCAGCTTCTCTAGCGGGGTCGGAGGGGAGCTGTTTTTT. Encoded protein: CASSFSSGVGGELFF.

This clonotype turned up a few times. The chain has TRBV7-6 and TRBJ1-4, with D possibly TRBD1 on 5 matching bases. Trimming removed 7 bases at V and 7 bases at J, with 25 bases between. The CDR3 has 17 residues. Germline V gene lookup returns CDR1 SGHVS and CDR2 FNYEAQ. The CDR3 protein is CASTAPPRPGASEKLFF. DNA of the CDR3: TGTGCCAGCACCGCCCCCCCCCGACCCGGGGCGAGTGAAAAACTGTTTTTT.

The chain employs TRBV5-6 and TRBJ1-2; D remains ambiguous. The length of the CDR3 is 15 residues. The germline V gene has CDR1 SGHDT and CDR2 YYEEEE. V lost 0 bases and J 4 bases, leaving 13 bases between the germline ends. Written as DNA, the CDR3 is TGTGCCAGCAGCTTGGGACCGCCAACCCTCTATGGCTACACCTTC. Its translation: CASSLGPPTLYGYTF.

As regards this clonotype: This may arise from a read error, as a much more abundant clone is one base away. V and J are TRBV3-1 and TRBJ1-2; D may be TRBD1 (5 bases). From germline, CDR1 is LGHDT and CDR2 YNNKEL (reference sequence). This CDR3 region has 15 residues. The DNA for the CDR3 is TGTGCCAGCGGCCAAGGCCGGGGGGTGGAGTATGGCTACACCTTC. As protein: CASGQGRGVEYGYTF.

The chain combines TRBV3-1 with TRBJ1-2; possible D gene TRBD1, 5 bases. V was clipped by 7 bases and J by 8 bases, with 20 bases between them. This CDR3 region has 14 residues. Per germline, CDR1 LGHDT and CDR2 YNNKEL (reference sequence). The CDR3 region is CASTPLTGYGGYTF. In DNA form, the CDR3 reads TGTGCCAGCACCCCTCTAACAGGTTATGGGGGCTACACCTTC.

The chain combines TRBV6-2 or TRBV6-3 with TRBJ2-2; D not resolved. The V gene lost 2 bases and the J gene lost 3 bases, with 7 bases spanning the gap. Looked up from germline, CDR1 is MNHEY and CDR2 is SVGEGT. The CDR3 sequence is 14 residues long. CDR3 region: CASSYGVYTGELFF. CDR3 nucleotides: TGTGCCAGCAGTTACGGGGTTTACACCGGGGAGCTGTTTTTT.

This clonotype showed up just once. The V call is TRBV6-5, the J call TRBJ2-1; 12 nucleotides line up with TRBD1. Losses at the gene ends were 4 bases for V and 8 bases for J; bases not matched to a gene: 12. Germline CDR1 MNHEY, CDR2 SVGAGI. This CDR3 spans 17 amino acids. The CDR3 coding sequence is TGTGCCAGCAGTTCCACCTACCGGGACAGGGGGCGGGATGAGCAGTTCTTC. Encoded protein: CASSSTYRDRGRDEQFF.

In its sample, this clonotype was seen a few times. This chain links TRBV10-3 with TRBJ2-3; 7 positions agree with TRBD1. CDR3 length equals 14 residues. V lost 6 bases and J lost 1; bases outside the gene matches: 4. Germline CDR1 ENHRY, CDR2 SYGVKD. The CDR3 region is CAISSTGGTDTQYF. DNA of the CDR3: TGTGCCATCAGCTCCACAGGGGGCACAGATACGCAGTATTTT.

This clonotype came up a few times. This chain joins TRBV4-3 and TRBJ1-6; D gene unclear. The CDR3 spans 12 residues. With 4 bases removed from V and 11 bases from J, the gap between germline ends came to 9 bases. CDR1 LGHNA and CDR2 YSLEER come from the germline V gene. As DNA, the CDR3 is TGCGCCAGCAGCCCTTCTGGAGCACCCCTCCACTTT. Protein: CASSPSGAPLHF.